The clone carrying this T cell receptor (beta chain) came up once. The entry originates in a study of molecular identifiers for immune sequencing clone quantification. One entry per CDR3 protein, called by TCRdb with MiXCR from the PCR reads. In the table there are just under 650,000 distinct CDR3 sequences, around 20% of which are singletons. The CDR3 extends over 16 amino acids. Germline V gives CDR1 LNHNV, CDR2 YYDKDF (reference sequence). The ends lost 5 bases at V and 4 bases at J; junction bases unmatched: 7. The chain couples TRBV15 to TRBJ1-6, with 8 positions matching TRBD1. This TCR came from a human donor in good health. Some libraries in this study had Jurkat cell RNA spiked in. Input material: naive CD8+ T cells from blood, with Jurkat cell RNA spiked in. The subset denotes: FACS-sorted CD8+CD4-CCR7+CD45RA+ naive T cells. CDR3 residues: CATSGADRGYNSPLHF. Here the CDR3 DNA reads TGTGCCACCAGCGGAGCAGACAGGGGATATAATTCACCCCTCCACTTT. Using reference TRBV15 and TRBJ1-6 for the parts outside the CDR3, the full variable domain is DAMVIQNPRYQVTQFGKPVTLSCSQTLNHNVMYWYQQKSSQAPKLLFHYYDKDFNNEADTPDNFQSRRPNTSFCFLDIRSPGLGDTAMYLCATSGADRGYNSPLHFGNGTRLTVT.